The 5 T cell receptor beta chains presented below share a single source sample, sequenced in a study of T cell responses to AZD1222 COVID-19 vaccine. TCRdb keeps only in-frame clones here, not all; method: immunoSEQ multiplex PCR. Found here are roughly 150,000 clones, 70% to 90% of them singletons; the top ten hold over 3.5%. The specimen comprised peripheral blood, sampled on day 0 of AZD1222 vaccination. Every receptor here comes from an adult in good health.

V and J are TRBV30 and TRBJ1-2; no reliable D call. V was trimmed by 0 bases and J by 0 bases, leaving 8 bases between them. The CDR3 sequence is 14 residues long. Per the germline V gene, CDR1 is GTSNPN and CDR2 is SVGIG (reference sequence). Written as DNA, the CDR3 is TGTGCCTGGAGTGTCAACAGCCCTAACTATGGCTACACCTTC. Its translation is CAWSVNSPNYGYTF.

This rearrangement joins TRBV13 to TRBJ2-2; D remains unclear. The V and J ends lost 5 bases and 4 bases respectively, with 11 bases between them. The CDR3 has 14 amino acids. The germline gives CDR1 PRHDT, CDR2 FYEKMQ (reference sequence). Here the CDR3 reads CASSPRDSTGELFF. CDR3 DNA: TGTGCCAGCAGCCCCAGAGATAGCACCGGGGAGCTGTTTTTT.

The chain links TRBV2 to TRBJ1-5; D remains ambiguous. Germline V gene data show CDR1 as SNHLY and CDR2 as FYNNEI. The CDR3 extends over 16 amino acids. The germline V and J ends were trimmed by 6 bases and 0 bases, with 15 bases remaining between them. DNA for the CDR3: TGTGCCAGCAGCCAGCCGGAGTCGTATAGCAATCAGCCCCAGCATTTT. This translates into CASSQPESYSNQPQHF. The full variable domain, in which reference TRBV2 and TRBJ1-5 provide the parts outside the CDR3, is EPEVTQTPSHQVTQMGQEVILRCVPISNHLYFYWYRQILGQKVEFLVSFYNNEISEKSEIFDDQFSVERPDGSNFTLKIRSTKLEDSAMYFCASSQPESYSNQPQHFGDGTRLSIL.

This sequence joins TRBV5-1 and TRBJ2-5; 9 bases map to TRBD2. CDR1 and CDR2 from the germline V gene are SGHRS and YFSETQ. The CDR3 is 17 amino acids. V shed 2 bases, J shed 4 bases, and the junction held 12 bases outside the gene matches. The CDR3 sequence is CASSFMAGGLDPETQYF. The CDR3 DNA reads as TGCGCCAGCAGCTTCATGGCGGGAGGGCTCGATCCAGAGACCCAGTACTTC.

The chain uses TRBV4-1 and TRBJ1-6; TRBD1 might be the D (5 bases). The V end was cut by 1 base, the J end by 5 bases, with 6 bases between. Germline V gives CDR1 MGHRA, CDR2 YSYEKL. This CDR3 has 14 residues. The CDR3: CASSQGQHNSPLHF. The CDR3, as DNA: TGCGCCAGCAGCCAAGGACAGCATAATTCACCCCTCCACTTT.